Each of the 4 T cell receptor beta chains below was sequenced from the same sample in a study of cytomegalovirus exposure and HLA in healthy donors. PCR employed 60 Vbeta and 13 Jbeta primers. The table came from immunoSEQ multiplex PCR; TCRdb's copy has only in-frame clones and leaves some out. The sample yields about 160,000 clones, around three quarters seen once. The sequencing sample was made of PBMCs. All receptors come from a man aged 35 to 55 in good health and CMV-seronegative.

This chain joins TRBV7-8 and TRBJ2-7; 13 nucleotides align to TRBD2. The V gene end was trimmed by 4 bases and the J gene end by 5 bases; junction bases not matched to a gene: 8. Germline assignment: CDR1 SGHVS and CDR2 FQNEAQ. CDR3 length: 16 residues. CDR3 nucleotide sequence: TGTGCCAGCAGCTCACGGACTAGCGGGAGTAAGGACGAGCAGTACTTC. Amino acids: CASSSRTSGSKDEQYF.

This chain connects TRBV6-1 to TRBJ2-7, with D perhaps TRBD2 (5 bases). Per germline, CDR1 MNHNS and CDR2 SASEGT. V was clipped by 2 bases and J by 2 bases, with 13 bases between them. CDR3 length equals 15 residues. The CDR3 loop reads CASSEWASFTYEQYF. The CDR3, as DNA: TGTGCCAGCAGTGAATGGGCTAGCTTTACCTACGAGCAGTACTTC.

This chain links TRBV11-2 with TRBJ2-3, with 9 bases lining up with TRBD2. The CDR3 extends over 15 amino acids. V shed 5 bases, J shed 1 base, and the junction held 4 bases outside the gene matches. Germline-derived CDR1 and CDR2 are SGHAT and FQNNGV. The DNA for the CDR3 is TGTGCCAGCAGCCGTAGCGGGAGCCGCACAGATACGCAGTATTTT. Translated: CASSRSGSRTDTQYF. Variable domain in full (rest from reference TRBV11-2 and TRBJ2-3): EAGVAQSPRYKIIEKRQSVAFWCNPISGHATLYWYQQILGQGPKLLIQFQNNGVVDDSQLPKDRFSAERLKGVDSTLKIQPAKLEDSAVYLCASSRSGSRTDTQYFGPGTRLTVL.

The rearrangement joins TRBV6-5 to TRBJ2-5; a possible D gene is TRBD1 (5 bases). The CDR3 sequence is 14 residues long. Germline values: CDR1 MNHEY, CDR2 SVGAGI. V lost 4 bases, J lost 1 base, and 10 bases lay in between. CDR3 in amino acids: CASSSLRVQETQYF. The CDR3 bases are TGTGCCAGCAGTTCGCTCAGGGTCCAAGAGACCCAGTACTTC.